Listed below are T cell receptor beta chains from one sample, sequenced in a study of blood T cell repertoires in COVID-19. TCRdb's table, derived via immunoSEQ multiplex PCR, lists solely in-frame clones and lacks some. The data hold under 250,000 clones, with 65% to 85% observed a single time. The material sequenced was peripheral blood. These receptors were collected from a human donor in a cohort sampled during active COVID-19. Each CDR3 is given with its conserved first and last residue. A D gene is named only where the DNA matches it firmly. Only part of the rows carry a size: once, few, many, or a class if the clone is expanded.

v_call,clone_size,d_call,j_call,cdr3_nt,cdr3_aa
TRBV5-4,.,TRBD1,TRBJ2-2,TGTGCCAGCAGCTTGGCGGCAGGGGGCACCGGGGAGCTGTTTTTT,CASSLAAGGTGELFF
TRBV5-1,.,.,TRBJ1-1,TGCGCCAGCAGCTTGGATACGGCGGGCGGTGAAGCTTTCTTT,CASSLDTAGGEAFF
TRBV19,.,TRBD1,TRBJ2-7,TGTGCCAGTAGTATAGGCACAGGGGGACTGGGGGAGCAGTACTTC,CASSIGTGGLGEQYF
TRBV19,.,TRBD1,TRBJ1-5,TGTGCCAGTAGGGACGGACAGGGCCTTTTTCAGCCCCAGCATTTT,CASRDGQGLFQPQHF
TRBV2,.,TRBD2,TRBJ2-1,TGTGCCAGCAGTTTAGGGGGCCTGGGACTAGCGGCGACAGGTGAGCAGTTCTTC,CASSLGGLGLAATGEQFF
TRBV29-1,.,TRBD1,TRBJ2-7,TGCAGCGTTGTCGGTCAGGGGGCCTACGAGCAGTACTTC,CSVVGQGAYEQYF
TRBV2,.,.,TRBJ1-6,TGTGCCAGCAATCAACAGGGACGATATTTAGATTCACCCCTCCACTTT,CASNQQGRYLDSPLHF
TRBV7-3,.,.,TRBJ2-7,TGTGCCAGCAGCTTATCCGCTAGCTCGGGCGAGCAGTACTTC,CASSLSASSGEQYF
TRBV7-2,.,.,TRBJ2-3,TGTGCCAGCAAGCTCAGGGCCAGCACAGATACGCAGTATTTT,CASKLRASTDTQYF
TRBV27,.,.,TRBJ1-2,TGTGCCAGCAGTTCCATGGGGGCGGGGGGCTATGGCTACACCTTC,CASSSMGAGGYGYTF
TRBV6-4,once,.,TRBJ2-2,TGTGCCAGCAGTGGGCAGGCCACCGGGGAGCTGTTTTTT,CASSGQATGELFF
TRBV19,.,.,TRBJ1-2,TGTGCCAGTAGTATAGGCCGGGTCTATGGCTACACCTTC,CASSIGRVYGYTF
TRBV7-2,.,.,TRBJ1-2,TGTGCCAGCAGCTTAGCGTACGCCCGGGAACTTGAGCCTGGCTACACCTTC,CASSLAYARELEPGYTF
TRBV19,.,.,TRBJ2-2,TGTGCCACAAACAGGGGTAGAGCGGGAGATAACACCGGGGAGCTGTTTTTT,CATNRGRAGDNTGELFF
TRBV13,.,.,TRBJ2-7,TGTGCCAGCAGCTCAACGACATTTACCTACGAGCAGTACTTC,CASSSTTFTYEQYF
TRBV15,.,TRBD2,TRBJ2-5,TGTGCCACCAGCAGAGTAACAGGACTAGCGAGGGAGACCCAGTACTTC,CATSRVTGLARETQYF
TRBV7-9,.,TRBD2,TRBJ2-7,TGTGCCAGCAGCCCCAAGCTAAAGCGGGAGAAGTCCTACGAGCAGTACTTC,CASSPKLKREKSYEQYF
TRBV7-4,once,.,TRBJ1-3,TGTGCCAGCAGGATCCCCGGAGGCACCAGCTCTGGAAACACCATATATTTT,CASRIPGGTSSGNTIYF
TRBV28,.,.,TRBJ2-3,TGTGCCAGCAGCCACTTAAAGGGGCTGAGAGATACGCAGTATTTT,CASSHLKGLRDTQYF
TRBV5-4,.,TRBD1,TRBJ1-4,TGTGCCAGCAGCCGGGACAGAGATAATGAAAAACTGTTTTTT,CASSRDRDNEKLFF
TRBV10-1,.,.,TRBJ2-5,TGCGCCAGCAGTGACTCTGGGAGACAAGAGACCCAGTACTTC,CASSDSGRQETQYF
TRBV6-2/TRBV6-3,once,TRBD1,TRBJ1-6,TGTGCCAGCAGTTACCCGACAGGGAAAAAGAATTCACCCCTCCACTTT,CASSYPTGKKNSPLHF
TRBV28,.,TRBD1,TRBJ1-6,TGTGCCAGCAGTTTATCCGGACAGGGGGCGGCTAATGTCTCACCCCTCCACTTT,CASSLSGQGAANVSPLHF
TRBV6-6,.,TRBD2,TRBJ2-3,TGTGCCAGCAGTCCCCTAGCGGCTAGCACAGATACGCAGTATTTT,CASSPLAASTDTQYF
TRBV6-5,.,.,TRBJ2-5,TGTGCCAGCGTTCCCAGGGGTGTAACAGAGACCCAGTACTTC,CASVPRGVTETQYF
TRBV7-9,many,TRBD1,TRBJ1-1,TGTGCCAGCGGACAGGGGTTTTCGGCTTTCTTT,CASGQGFSAFF
TRBV27,.,.,TRBJ1-5,TGTGCCAGCAGCCCGGGAGGCAATCAGCCCCAGCATTTT,CASSPGGNQPQHF
TRBV12-3/TRBV12-4,.,.,TRBJ1-5,TGTGCCAGCAGTTTCGGTGGGGCCCAGCCCCAGCATTTT,CASSFGGAQPQHF
TRBV11-1,.,.,TRBJ2-6,TGTGCCAGCAGCTCCCAAGCCGCTGGGGCCAACGTCCTGACTTTC,CASSSQAAGANVLTF
TRBV7-2,.,TRBD2,TRBJ2-7,TGTGCCAGCAGCTTAAGCCTAGCGGTAGGCTACGAGCAGTACTTC,CASSLSLAVGYEQYF
TRBV7-3,.,TRBD2,TRBJ2-1,TGTGCCAGCAGCTTAATTCCAGCGGGGGGCAACAATGAGCAGTTCTTC,CASSLIPAGGNNEQFF
TRBV5-1,.,.,TRBJ2-1,TGCGCCAGCAGCTTGAGCAGGGGCTACTACAATGAGCAGTTCTTC,CASSLSRGYYNEQFF
TRBV7-9,few,.,TRBJ1-5,TGTGCCAGCAGCTTTTCTGGCAATCAGCCCCAGCATTTT,CASSFSGNQPQHF
TRBV13,.,TRBD2,TRBJ2-2,TGTGCCAGCAGCCGGCAACTAGCGGGGAACACCGGGGAGCTGTTTTTT,CASSRQLAGNTGELFF
TRBV19,.,TRBD2,TRBJ2-3,TGTGCCAGTAGTATAGAATCCGGGGGGGTGACAGATACGCAGTATTTT,CASSIESGGVTDTQYF
TRBV7-6,once,.,TRBJ1-5,TGTGCCAGCAGCTTAGGGACAGCGCCCAATCAGCCCCAGCATTTT,CASSLGTAPNQPQHF
TRBV27,.,.,TRBJ2-5,TGTGCCAGCAGTTCAGGTCTCCAGGTGGGGACCCAGTACTTC,CASSSGLQVGTQYF
TRBV27,.,.,TRBJ2-3,TGTGCCAGCAGTTTATCGAGGGGGACAGATACGCAGTATTTT,CASSLSRGTDTQYF
TRBV27,.,TRBD1,TRBJ1-1,TGTGCCAGCAAGGCCGACAGGGGAGGGTACACTGAAGCTTTCTTT,CASKADRGGYTEAFF
TRBV5-1,.,TRBD2,TRBJ2-1,TGCGCCAGCGGGCTACGAGCGGCGGGAGGACCGGGAGAGCAGTTCTTC,CASGLRAAGGPGEQFF
TRBV10-2,.,TRBD1,TRBJ2-7,TGCGCCAGCAGTGAGTCGACAGGGCCCGTTCCTTACGAGCAGTACTTC,CASSESTGPVPYEQYF
TRBV7-3,.,TRBD1,TRBJ1-1,TGTGCCAGCAGCCCGGATCGGACAGGGAGTAACACTGAAGCTTTCTTT,CASSPDRTGSNTEAFF
TRBV28,few,TRBD1,TRBJ1-5,TGTGCCAGCAGTTCAGGACAGGGGGGCAATCAGCCCCAGCATTTT,CASSSGQGGNQPQHF
TRBV19,.,TRBD1,TRBJ2-5,TGTGCCAGTAGTATAGGGGCAACAGGGGAAAAGACCCAGTACTTC,CASSIGATGEKTQYF
TRBV6-1,.,TRBD2,TRBJ2-1,TGTGCCAGCAGTGCGCCACTAGCGGGGGCCTTAAATGAGCAGTTCTTC,CASSAPLAGALNEQFF
TRBV5-1,.,TRBD2,TRBJ2-3,TGCGCCAGCAGCCCATTACAGGCGGGGGGCTTCACAGATACGCAGTATTTT,CASSPLQAGGFTDTQYF
TRBV27,once,TRBD1,TRBJ1-2,TGTGCCAGCAGTTCGGGACAGCCACTCCGGGGATATGGCTACACCTTC,CASSSGQPLRGYGYTF
TRBV12-3/TRBV12-4,.,.,TRBJ2-3,TGTGCCAGCAGTTTGGGGCAAAGGCATACGCAGTATTTT,CASSLGQRHTQYF